One sample yielded the 2 T cell receptor beta chains listed below, sequenced in a study of PD-1 blockade in classical Hodgkin lymphoma. Autologous stem cell transplantation was followed by relapse in every patient, and brentuximab vedotin exposure varied. The data were produced by immunoSEQ multiplex PCR, yet TCRdb's version contains in-frame clones alone and is incomplete. The profile shows over 60,000 clones, 60% to 80% of them singletons. Source: peripheral blood mononuclear cells (PBMCs), taken before the second cycle of nivolumab. These receptors were taken from a human donor with classical Hodgkin lymphoma.

This clone was seen a handful of times. The chain recombines TRBV5-1 with TRBJ2-5, with D perhaps TRBD2 (5 bases). Per germline, CDR1 SGHRS and CDR2 YFSETQ. Trimming removed 3 bases at V and 4 bases at J, with 13 bases between. The CDR3 length is 14 residues. For the CDR3, the DNA is TGCGCCAGCAGCTCCCAACCCGCGGGAGAGACCCAGTACTTC. It encodes CASSSQPAGETQYF.

The chain joins TRBV5-1 to TRBJ2-5; TRBD1 might be the D (6 bases). The CDR3 totals 16 residues. V was clipped by 3 bases and J by 1 base, with 16 bases between them. Germline lookup yields CDR1 SGHRS and CDR2 YFSETQ. Here the CDR3 reads CASSSVLGHIQETQYF. Here the CDR3 DNA reads TGCGCCAGCAGCTCGGTATTGGGACACATCCAAGAGACCCAGTACTTC.